These T cell receptor beta chains were read from a single sample in a study of cytomegalovirus exposure and HLA in healthy donors. Only in-frame clones appear in the TCRdb table, and some are missing; sequencing was by immunoSEQ multiplex PCR. The sample holds 180,000 or so clones, 70% to 90% seen once. Sequencing used PBMCs. These receptors came from a man aged 18 to 30 in good health and CMV-seropositive. The CDR3 runs from the conserved cysteine through the conserved F or W. Each record gives: J gene, clone size, V gene, D gene, CDR3 DNA, CDR3 protein. A D gene is named only where the DNA matches it firmly. Not all rows give a size; the values are once, few, many and, for expanded clones, a class.

TRBJ1-3,.,TRBV19,.,TGTGCCAGTAGTTCACGACAGGCTTCTGGAAACACCATATATTTT,CASSSRQASGNTIYF
TRBJ1-1,.,TRBV7-9,TRBD1,TGTGCCAGCAGTCCCACCGGGACAGGGGGCGCGGGCGCTGAAGCTTTCTTT,CASSPTGTGGAGAEAFF
TRBJ2-7,.,TRBV19,TRBD1,TGTGCCAGTAGTATAGGGACAGGGGCCTACGAGCAGTACTTC,CASSIGTGAYEQYF
TRBJ1-2,.,TRBV5-1,TRBD1,TGCGCCATTTCATACGACAGGGGCGAACTCTATGGCTACACCTTC,CAISYDRGELYGYTF
TRBJ1-4,few,TRBV5-1,.,TGCGCCAGCAGCTTGGAGGGGCGCGAAAAACTGTTTTTT,CASSLEGREKLFF
TRBJ2-5,.,TRBV5-6,TRBD2,TGTGCCAGCAGCCCGCCGGGACTAGCGGGCCTAATAGAGACCCAGTACTTC,CASSPPGLAGLIETQYF
TRBJ1-1,.,TRBV10-3,TRBD1,TGTGCCATCACCGGGACAGCGAACACTGAAGCTTTCTTT,CAITGTANTEAFF
TRBJ1-5,.,TRBV4-1,.,TGCGCCAGCAGCCAGCAGGGAGGAGGTCAGCCCCAGCATTTT,CASSQQGGGQPQHF
TRBJ1-1,.,TRBV7-3,.,TGTGCCAGCAGCTCCTCGGGGGGCACTGAAGCTTTCTTT,CASSSSGGTEAFF
TRBJ2-7,.,TRBV5-1,.,TGCGCCAGCAGCGGCGGGGTGAACGAGCAGTACTTC,CASSGGVNEQYF
TRBJ2-3,once,TRBV6-6,TRBD2,TGTGCCAGCAGACCGAGCGGGGGGGGCGGAGATACGCAGTATTTT,CASRPSGGGGDTQYF
TRBJ2-1,.,TRBV25-1,TRBD2,TGTGCCAGCAGTGAGCTTCTAGCGGGGGGGCACAATGAGCAGTTCTTC,CASSELLAGGHNEQFF
TRBJ1-1,.,TRBV30,.,TGTGCCTGGAGTGTACCCCGGGGTACCACTGAAGCTTTCTTT,CAWSVPRGTTEAFF
TRBJ2-5,.,TRBV7-3,TRBD2,TGTGCCAGCAGCTTAAGCGGGACTAGCAGAGAGACCCAGTACTTC,CASSLSGTSRETQYF
TRBJ2-5,.,TRBV6-1,TRBD2,TGTGCCAGCAGGCCCGGGGGGGCGCAGACCCAGTACTTC,CASRPGGAQTQYF
TRBJ2-1,.,TRBV9,TRBD1,TGTGCCAGCAGCCCCGGGACAGGTATATCCTACAATGAGCAGTTCTTC,CASSPGTGISYNEQFF
TRBJ2-3,.,TRBV2,TRBD2,TGTGCCAGCAGTGGGGCTAGCGGGGGGGATACGCAGTATTTT,CASSGASGGDTQYF
TRBJ1-1,once,TRBV6-5,TRBD1,TGTGCCAGCAGCCTACAGGGGCTCAGCACTGAAGCTTTCTTT,CASSLQGLSTEAFF
TRBJ2-7,.,TRBV5-1,.,TGCGCCAGCTCTATAGACAGGCAATATCACGAGCAGTACTTC,CASSIDRQYHEQYF
TRBJ1-2,.,TRBV21-1,.,TGTGCCAGCAGCAAAGTAGGCCAGGGCGTCCTCTATGGCTACACCTTC,CASSKVGQGVLYGYTF
TRBJ1-1,.,TRBV6-1,.,TGTGCCAGCAGTGAACAGGCTTCAGCTTTCTTT,CASSEQASAFF
TRBJ2-3,.,TRBV5-1,.,TGCGCCAGCAGCCCCACAGGGTTGGCCACAGATACGCAGTATTTT,CASSPTGLATDTQYF
TRBJ2-7,.,TRBV7-8,TRBD1,TGTGCCAGCAGCCCGGACAGGAGCAGCACCACCTACGAGCAGTACTTC,CASSPDRSSTTYEQYF
TRBJ1-1,.,TRBV7-9,TRBD1,TGTTCCAGCAGCTTAACGCTAGGGGACAGGGGCACTGAAGCTTTCTTT,CSSSLTLGDRGTEAFF
TRBJ1-6,.,TRBV6-5,.,TGTGCCAGCAGTTACTCCCAGGGAAGAATATCACCCCTCCACTTT,CASSYSQGRISPLHF
TRBJ1-4,.,TRBV19,.,TGTGCCAGTAGTAATCGGGGGGCGGAAGAAAAACTGTTTTTT,CASSNRGAEEKLFF
TRBJ1-3,.,TRBV7-2,TRBD1,TGTGCCAGCAGCTTTCGGACAGGGGGAAACACCATATATTTT,CASSFRTGGNTIYF
TRBJ2-3,.,TRBV27,.,TGTGCCAGCAGTTTCTCCGATACGCAGTATTTT,CASSFSDTQYF
TRBJ1-1,.,TRBV27,.,TGTGCCAGCAGATTCCTTGTAATGAACACTGAAGCTTTCTTT,CASRFLVMNTEAFF
TRBJ1-1,.,TRBV4-1,.,TGCGCCAGCAGCCAATCAGAACTAGGGTTTGACAACACTGAAGCTTTCTTT,CASSQSELGFDNTEAFF
TRBJ2-7,.,TRBV7-9,TRBD1,TGTGCCAGCAGCCATGCCGGGACAGGGATCCACGAGCAGTACTTC,CASSHAGTGIHEQYF
TRBJ1-1,.,TRBV6-1,.,TGTGCCAGCACGGGGGGGCCGGTGACTGAAGCTTTCTTT,CASTGGPVTEAFF
TRBJ1-4,.,TRBV7-6,.,TGTGCCAGCAGCTTTTACAGGTCGGGCGCGGGAGAAGGTGAAAAACTGTTTTTT,CASSFYRSGAGEGEKLFF
TRBJ2-7,.,TRBV29-1,.,TGCAGCGTCGGAGCGGATTATCAGTACTTC,CSVGADYQYF
TRBJ2-5,.,TRBV5-1,.,TGCGCCAGCAGCCCCAGACGGACTACCCGACAAGAGACCCAGTACTTC,CASSPRRTTRQETQYF
TRBJ2-7,.,TRBV6-1,.,TGTGCCAGCAAAGGGGCCCCTGGCGAGCAGTACTTC,CASKGAPGEQYF
TRBJ2-7,.,TRBV7-8,TRBD2,TGTGCCAGCAGCTTAGAGCGAGCGGGGGCCTACGAGCAGTACTTC,CASSLERAGAYEQYF
TRBJ1-3,.,TRBV5-1,.,TGCGCCAGCTCCCGGCAGGGGTCAAACACCATATATTTT,CASSRQGSNTIYF
TRBJ1-4,few,TRBV5-5,.,TGTGCCAGCAGCTTGGCCAGGGTGAAGTTGGATGAAAAACTGTTTTTT,CASSLARVKLDEKLFF
TRBJ1-3,.,TRBV7-2,.,TGTGCCAGCAGCTTGGGGGGATTCTCTGGAAACACCATATATTTT,CASSLGGFSGNTIYF
TRBJ1-1,once,TRBV19,TRBD1,TGTGCCAGTAGTACCGGGACAGGGGAGAACACTGAAGCTTTCTTT,CASSTGTGENTEAFF
TRBJ1-4,.,TRBV5-1,.,TGCGCCAGCAGCTTCTTGGGGGGGGGCGAAAAACTGTTTTTT,CASSFLGGGEKLFF
TRBJ2-1,.,TRBV5-1,.,TGCGCCAGCAGCTATGAGGTAGCCTACAATGAGCAGTTCTTC,CASSYEVAYNEQFF
TRBJ1-1,few,TRBV6-5,TRBD1,TGTGCCAGCAGGGGGACAGGACAGAGGAACACTGAAGCTTTCTTT,CASRGTGQRNTEAFF
TRBJ1-2,.,TRBV6-1,.,TGTGCCAGTGGGGGGACTGTAGCTAACTATGGCTACACCTTC,CASGGTVANYGYTF
TRBJ2-7,.,TRBV6-6,.,TGTGCCAGCAGTTACGAGGGATACTCCTACGAGCAGTACTTC,CASSYEGYSYEQYF
TRBJ1-6,.,TRBV6-6,.,TGTGCCAGCAGCCCTAGGGGCGGGGCGCAGGTTTCACCCCTCCACTTT,CASSPRGGAQVSPLHF
TRBJ2-3,.,TRBV19,TRBD2,TGTGCCAGCTCCCCAGGGCGGGGGGGCGTAGATACGCAGTATTTT,CASSPGRGGVDTQYF
TRBJ2-7,.,TRBV18,TRBD1,TGTGCCAGCTCACCACGGACAGGGCAATACGAGCAGTACTTC,CASSPRTGQYEQYF
TRBJ2-5,.,TRBV7-6,.,TGTGCCAGCAGCTTAGGTACCTCCTCTGGAGAGCAGTACTTC,CASSLGTSSGEQYF
TRBJ1-5,.,TRBV23-1,.,TGCGCCAGCAGTCAATCGCAGAGGGAGGGCAGCAATCAGCCCCAGCATTTT,CASSQSQREGSNQPQHF